This entry lists 4 T cell receptor beta chains sequenced from one sample in a study of OX40 agonist ivuxolimab in advanced cancers. Clones were sequenced by immunoSEQ multiplex PCR, and TCRdb holds only the in-frame ones, with some missing. Of 150,000 to 190,000 clones listed, under 95% are singletons. Material: CD4+ or CD8+ T cells sorted from blood, obtained in a trial of the OX40 agonist ivuxolimab. Receptors were obtained from an adult with an advanced solid tumor such as melanoma, head and neck, liver or kidney cancer.

J is TRBJ1-5 and V is TRBV5-6; 10 bases line up with TRBD1. The CDR3 has 16 amino acids. Germline CDR1 is SGHDT and CDR2 is YYEEEE. After removal of 4 bases from V and 5 bases from J, the junction contained 9 bases not matched to a gene. CDR3 DNA sequence: TGTGCCAGCAGCGGGGGGCGGGACAGGGGCTATCAGCCCCAGCATTTT. Its protein is CASSGGRDRGYQPQHF.

The J gene is TRBJ2-1, the V gene TRBV11-2; 7 nucleotides align to TRBD2. Germline loops: CDR1 SGHAT, CDR2 FQNNGV. V shed 11 bases and J 5 bases; nucleotides not matched to a gene: 12. The CDR3 runs 14 residues. CDR3 bases: TGTGCCTGGGGCGAGGCTAGCGGAAACAATGAGCAGTTCTTC. This encodes CAWGEASGNNEQFF.

DNA for the CDR3: TGTGCAAGTCGCTTAGGGGGGCCAAGCACTTCCCGGAGGCAGTTCTTC. This translates into CASRLGGPSTSRRQFF. The chain recombines TRBV12-2 with TRBJ2-1; TRBD1 is taken as the D call from the table, unchecked against the DNA. TRBV12-2 is described as a pseudogene. The CDR3 sequence is 16 residues long.

The chain has TRBV19 and TRBJ1-5; TRBD1 agrees at 7 bases. The trim removed 9 bases at V and 4 bases at J, leaving 6 bases unmatched. The germline V gene encodes CDR1 LNHDA and CDR2 SQIVND (reference sequence). CDR3 size: 13 residues. CDR3 residues: CASLQGINQPQHF. In DNA form, the CDR3 reads TGTGCCAGCCTACAGGGGATTAATCAGCCCCAGCATTTT.